These 12 T cell receptor beta chains were sequenced from one sample in a study of cytomegalovirus exposure and HLA in healthy donors. Primers: 60 Vbeta forward and 13 Jbeta reverse. The repertoire was sequenced with immunoSEQ multiplex PCR; TCRdb's copy has only in-frame clones and lacks some. The profile shows some 140,000 clones, roughly 9.6% of them singletons. Sequenced sample: PBMCs. These receptors all come from a woman between 35 and 50 years old in good health and CMV-seropositive.

The chain is built from TRBV6-6 and TRBJ2-5, with D tentatively TRBD2 (5 bases). The CDR3 consists of 15 residues. CDR1 and CDR2 (germline): MNHNY, SVGAGI (reference sequence). V shed 2 bases and J shed 5 bases, with 15 bases lying between them. The CDR3 loop reads CASSYKSQQRETQYF. The CDR3, as DNA: TGTGCCAGCAGTTACAAATCCCAACAGCGGGAGACCCAGTACTTC.

This clone has a handful of counts. J is TRBJ2-3 and V is TRBV6-6; TRBD2 is a possible D gene (5 bases). The CDR3 length is 13 residues. V lost 3 bases, J lost 11 bases, and 15 bases lay in between. Germline values: CDR1 MNHNY, CDR2 SVGAGI (reference sequence). The CDR3 DNA follows: TGTGCCAGCAGTTATATCGGCGGGCGGTTGCAGTATTTT. This translates into CASSYIGGRLQYF.

A few counts support this clone. The V gene is TRBV5-1, the J gene TRBJ1-3, with D possibly being TRBD1 (6 bases). Germline V gene lookup returns CDR1 SGHRS and CDR2 YFSETQ. This CDR3 has 15 amino acids. Deletions cut 4 bases from V and 0 bases from J, with 11 bases between. DNA for the CDR3: TGCGCCAGCAGCCCTGGACAGTTCTCTGGAAACACCATATATTTT. This encodes CASSPGQFSGNTIYF.

With respect to this clone: Other nucleotide sequences in the sample specify the same CDR3. The rearrangement joins TRBV6-6 to TRBJ1-1; TRBD1 is a possible D gene (6 bases). V shed 8 bases and J shed 0 bases, with 19 bases lying between them. This CDR3 is built from 16 residues. Germline V gene sequence: CDR1 MNHNY, CDR2 SVGAGI (reference sequence). Here the CDR3 reads CASLRGSGTMNTEAFF. Here the CDR3 DNA reads TGTGCCAGCCTTAGAGGGAGCGGGACAATGAACACTGAAGCTTTCTTT.

In this sample, this clone turned up a few times. The chain links TRBV6-6 to TRBJ1-5; D not certain. Looked up from germline, CDR1 is MNHNY and CDR2 is SVGAGI (reference sequence). V shed 7 bases and J shed 1 base, with 11 bases lying between them. The CDR3 loop spans 14 amino acids. CDR3 sequence reads: CASTIGGSNQPQHF. The CDR3 DNA reads TGTGCCAGCACCATTGGAGGGAGCAATCAGCCCCAGCATTTT.

This chain connects TRBV5-1 to TRBJ2-3; TRBD2 agrees at 14 bases. The CDR3 is made up of 16 amino acids. Germline loops: CDR1 SGHRS, CDR2 YFSETQ. V shed 4 bases, J shed 4 bases, and the junction held 5 bases outside the gene matches. Here the CDR3 DNA reads TGCGCCAGCAGCCACGGACTAGCGGGGGGATCAGATACGCAGTATTTT. Its protein product is CASSHGLAGGSDTQYF.

The table lists this clone with a few counts. The genes are TRBV2 and TRBJ1-3; D not certain. The CDR3 is 14 amino acids. V lost 5 bases to trimming and J lost 3 bases, with 11 bases between them. The germline V gene has CDR1 SNHLY and CDR2 FYNNEI. The CDR3 coding sequence is TGTGCCAGCAGTTCCCTGGGGAGTGGAAACACCATATATTTT. It translates to CASSSLGSGNTIYF. Complete variable domain (other parts from reference TRBV2 and TRBJ1-3): EPEVTQTPSHQVTQMGQEVILRCVPISNHLYFYWYRQILGQKVEFLVSFYNNEISEKSEIFDDQFSVERPDGSNFTLKIRSTKLEDSAMYFCASSSLGSGNTIYFGEGSWLTVV.

This clone has a handful of counts. The chain couples TRBV6-1 to TRBJ1-6; D might be TRBD1 (5 bases). Germline V gives CDR1 MNHNS, CDR2 SASEGT. This CDR3 spans 14 amino acids. Trimming removed 8 bases at V and 2 bases at J, with 10 bases between. The chain's CDR3 is CASGSTAYNSPLHF. Here the CDR3 DNA reads TGTGCCAGCGGTTCGACAGCCTATAATTCACCCCTCCACTTT.

V is TRBV5-1 and J is TRBJ2-7; 11 bases line up with TRBD2. The CDR3 covers 15 residues. CDR1 is SGHRS, CDR2 YFSETQ, per germline. V was clipped by 3 bases and J by 2 bases; unmatched bases: 4. The CDR3 region is CASSSSSGGPYEQYF. DNA for the CDR3: TGCGCCAGCAGCTCGTCTAGCGGGGGGCCCTACGAGCAGTACTTC.

The chain employs TRBV2 and TRBJ1-1, with D unresolved. V lost 4 bases, J lost 13 bases, and 16 bases lay in between. The V gene's germline CDR1 is SNHLY and CDR2 FYNNEI. The CDR3 sequence is 12 residues long. In DNA, the CDR3 is TGTGCCAGCAGTGGAGGAGGGATATCGGGTTTCTTT. Encoded protein: CASSGGGISGFF.

There are a few counts of this clone. The chain has TRBV2 and TRBJ2-7; D is unresolved. The V end was cut by 4 bases, the J end by 8 bases, with 21 bases between. Germline CDR1 SNHLY, CDR2 FYNNEI. The length of the CDR3 is 15 residues. DNA of the CDR3: TGTGCCAGCAGTGCAACGAACAGTTTTGTGTCCAAGCAGTACTTC. Translated, it gives CASSATNSFVSKQYF.

The table lists this clone with a few counts. The chain uses TRBV10-2 and TRBJ2-1; 9 positions agree with TRBD2. This CDR3 region has 15 residues. Germline CDR1 WSHSY, CDR2 SAAADI. V trimming: 6 bases; J trimming: 2 bases; junction bases outside the gene matches: 5. The CDR3 here is CASRRGGRAYNEQFF. Here the CDR3 DNA reads TGCGCCAGCAGGCGGGGGGGCAGGGCCTACAATGAGCAGTTCTTC.